The clone carrying this T cell receptor beta chain was counted ten times or more. This sample is drawn from a study of early T cells in non-severe SARS-CoV-2 infection. Across the study: Unsorted whole-blood RNA was sequenced in bulk, leaving chains unpaired.

Germline values: CDR1 SQVTM, CDR2 ANQGSEA. With V trimmed by 7 bases and J by 1 base, 5 bases remained unmatched. This CDR3 region has 13 residues. Attached unique molecular identifiers marked individual cDNA molecules. TCRdb analysed the 5' RACE reads with MiXCR anew, one entry per CDR3 protein. This sample has more than 50,000 distinct CDR3 sequences, with 13% found just once. Sequencing was performed on whole blood, taken at baseline. This chain joins TRBV29-1 and TRBJ1-1; 8 positions match TRBD1. This TCR was recovered from an adult who was a healthcare worker with PCR-confirmed SARS-CoV-2 infection or an uninfected control (not recorded which). The CDR3 nucleotides read TGCAGCGCTGGACAGGGCGGGAACACTGAAGCTTTCTTT. This codes for CSAGQGGNTEAFF.